Shown below are 11 T cell receptor beta chains from a single sample sequenced in a study of shared clonotypes between healthy human individuals. Measured with immunoSEQ multiplex PCR; TCRdb has only the in-frame clones, and not every one. The sample carries around 2.5 million clones, roughly 93% recorded once. Sequences were obtained from naive CD4+ T cells from PBMCs. Regarding subset: CD45RA+ positively selected. The source of these receptors is a young man in good health. Some clones in this sample may be carry-over from other donors' samples.

V usage is TRBV28 and J usage is TRBJ1-4; D unclear. The V gene's germline CDR1 is MDHEN and CDR2 SYDVKM. V shed 6 bases and J shed 8 bases, with 10 bases lying between them. The CDR3 runs to 12 residues. CDR3 loop: CASRLAGEKLFF. In DNA form, the CDR3 reads TGTGCCAGCAGACTCGCAGGAGAAAAACTGTTTTTT.

This clone was seen a few times. The chain couples TRBV5-1 to TRBJ2-1; D is unclear. The CDR3 has 16 amino acids. The ends were cut back, 4 bases at V and 6 bases at J, with 20 bases in the middle. Germline CDR1 and CDR2: SGHRS and YFSETQ. CDR3 loop: CASSPSPFLGSNEQFF. The CDR3 bases are TGCGCCAGCAGCCCCTCTCCGTTTCTGGGTTCCAATGAGCAGTTCTTC.

The chain carries TRBV2 and TRBJ2-3; D not certain. From germline, CDR1 is SNHLY and CDR2 FYNNEI. This CDR3 comprises 15 residues. V dropped 7 bases and J dropped 3 bases, with 17 bases sitting between them. CDR3 amino acids: CASKERIRTTDTQYF. The CDR3, as DNA: TGTGCCAGCAAAGAGCGCATCAGAACGACAGATACGCAGTATTTT. The full variable domain, rest sourced from reference TRBV2 and TRBJ2-3, is EPEVTQTPSHQVTQMGQEVILRCVPISNHLYFYWYRQILGQKVEFLVSFYNNEISEKSEIFDDQFSVERPDGSNFTLKIRSTKLEDSAMYFCASKERIRTTDTQYFGPGTRLTVL.

This chain connects TRBV5-1 to TRBJ1-6; 8 bases are a match to TRBD1. Germline values: CDR1 SGHRS, CDR2 YFSETQ. The V and J ends lost 2 bases and 8 bases, in that order; junction bases with no gene match: 6. This CDR3 has 15 residues. CDR3 in amino acids: CASSFSGTGDSPLHF. Written as DNA, the CDR3 is TGCGCCAGCAGCTTTTCCGGGACAGGAGATTCACCCCTCCACTTT.

This clone was seen once. The chain carries TRBV19 and TRBJ2-7; 10 bases line up with TRBD1. V lost 4 bases, J lost 6 bases, and 6 bases stayed unmatched. The germline V gene has CDR1 LNHDA and CDR2 SQIVND (reference sequence). The CDR3 extends over 14 amino acids. The CDR3 DNA sequence: TGTGCCAGTAGTACACGTTGGACAGGGGGCGAGCAGTACTTC. It encodes CASSTRWTGGEQYF.

V is TRBV5-1 and J is TRBJ2-1, with 10 bases aligning to TRBD1. The germline CDR1 and CDR2 sequences are SGHRS and YFSETQ. The CDR3 has 15 amino acids. The ends lost 6 bases at V and 0 bases at J; junction bases unmatched: 3. The CDR3 reads CASKDRGSSYNEQFF. The CDR3 DNA reads TGCGCCAGCAAGGACAGGGGGAGCTCCTACAATGAGCAGTTCTTC.

The V call is TRBV6-1, the J call TRBJ2-7, with a tentative D call TRBD1 (5 bases). V lost 7 bases, J lost 2 bases, and 15 bases lay in between. The germline gives CDR1 MNHNS, CDR2 SASEGT. This CDR3 comprises 14 residues. For the CDR3, the DNA is TGTGCCAGCATTCTAAGGGGTCGGCCCTACGAGCAGTACTTC. It specifies CASILRGRPYEQYF.

The rearrangement links TRBV28 to TRBJ1-4; no reliable D call. The germline V gene encodes CDR1 MDHEN and CDR2 SYDVKM. The CDR3 runs 13 residues. V was clipped by 10 bases and J by 10 bases, with 19 bases between them. The CDR3 loop is CATLRTTRGKLFF. CDR3 bases: TGTGCCACTCTGCGGACCACGCGGGGAAAACTGTTTTTT. Using reference TRBV28 and TRBJ1-4 for the parts outside the CDR3, the full variable domain is DVKVTQSSRYLVKRTGEKVFLECVQDMDHENMFWYRQDPGLGLRLIYFSYDVKMKEKGDIPEGYSVSREKKERFSLILESASTNQTSMYLCATLRTTRGKLFFGSGTQLSVL.

The CDR3 DNA follows: TGTGCCAGCACCATGACTAGCGGGACCTACAATGAGCAGTTCTTC. Protein product: CASTMTSGTYNEQFF. The chain uses TRBV7-2 and TRBJ2-1; 11 bases are shared with TRBD2. The germline V gene encodes CDR1 SGHTA and CDR2 FQGNSA. V shed 7 bases and J 2 bases; nucleotides not matched to a gene: 4. The CDR3 has 15 residues.

The gene calls are TRBV28 and TRBJ2-1, with D maybe TRBD2 (5 bases). The V end lost 4 bases, the J end lost 7 bases, and 14 bases lay between the germline ends. The CDR3 spans 14 residues. CDR1 and CDR2 (germline): MDHEN, SYDVKM. CDR3 region: CASSSPRGMNEQFF. The CDR3 DNA reads TGTGCCAGCAGTTCCCCCCGAGGGATGAATGAGCAGTTCTTC.

The gene calls are TRBV28 and TRBJ2-7, with a tentative D call TRBD2 (5 bases). The CDR3 has 13 amino acids. The germline V gene has CDR1 MDHEN and CDR2 SYDVKM. V lost 5 bases, J lost 6 bases, and 14 bases lay in between. The CDR3 reads CASSLAIPGEQYF. CDR3 sequence (DNA): TGTGCCAGCAGTCTAGCTATCCCGGGCGAGCAGTACTTC.